This T cell receptor beta chain was documented in a study of blood T cell repertoires in COVID-19 (dated by TCRdb to about 2020). About the investigation overall: Samples from collaborators originated in the United States, Italy and Spain and spanned both the acute and convalescent phases of COVID-19. The material from the prospective study consisted of cDNA or gDNA derived from T cells, B-cell-depleted T cells, or PBMCs. The dataset comprised deeply sampled blood TCRbeta repertoires from subjects exposed to, actively infected with, or recovered from COVID-19. The repertoires were made available in a free public database intended to serve as a resource for research on the immune response to SARS-CoV-2. The samples were drawn from the first 160 participants of the ongoing ImmuneRACE study and from 1,254 subjects provided by 6 global collaborators. Nearly every sample came with metadata listing a de-identified subject ID, COVID-19 status, age in years and sex. Where available, HLA class I and class II types were obtained from metadata supplied by the sample provider rather than from assay-based typing.

TCRbeta CDR3 regions were amplified from genomic DNA by means of the immunoSEQ Assay, a bias-controlled multiplex PCR. Concerning the study's data processing: The number of nucleated cells in each sample was estimated from the amplification of reference gene primers within the assay. To quantify the absolute abundance of each unique TCRbeta CDR3 rearrangement, sequence reads were collapsed and filtered. For each sample, productive Simpson clonality was calculated by taking the square root of Simpson's diversity index across productive rearrangements. TCRdb limited this immuneACCESS table to in-frame rearrangements with V and J called. A share of clones is missing; checked studies link under half to unresolved V genes, and the rest is unexplained. Clone size and the V and J calls come from that table; the DNA yielded D and trimming. This sample lists approximately 300,000 clones; 90% were detected once. The ten largest make up roughly 7.3% of the sample.

One collaborating source in Seattle enrolled patients while the patients were actively infected and followed the patients over time throughout the course of disease. The collaborating institutions used their own protocols to collect whole blood in K2EDTA tubes. For TCRbeta analysis, collaborators shipped samples as frozen whole blood, isolated PBMCs, or DNA extracted from either of those sample types. From the germline V gene (reference sequence), CDR1 is GTSNPN and CDR2 is SVGIG. The CDR3 contains 14 residues, cysteine and phenylalanine counted. Only the CDR3 DNA stays, 42 bases, in frame from base 1. The junction carries 12 bases between V and J, which are trimmed by 5 bases and 1 base respectively. Comment on this clone: The clone's antigen remains unknown. No per-base quality is available; no much larger clone lies one base away.

Broader findings and caveats from the paper: Clinical and demographic metadata were provided uncurated, with the amount varying by source and participant.

The sample taken for sequencing was peripheral blood. The V gene is TRBV30 and the J gene is TRBJ2-1; the D call could be TRBD1 or TRBD2, with each sharing 6 bases. This receptor was identified in a woman aged 30 to 39 with COVID-19, enrolled during active disease. Read as DNA, the sequence is TGTGCCTGGGGGGGGCGCCCGTCCTACAATGAGCAGTTCTTC. This gives the protein CAWGGRPSYNEQFF.